A selection of T cell receptor beta chains follows, all from one sample in a study of blood T cell repertoires in COVID-19. TCRdb's table, derived via immunoSEQ multiplex PCR, lists solely in-frame clones and lacks some. The repertoire holds 72,000 or so clones, with around 85% as singletons. The source material was peripheral blood. The source of these receptors is a woman of 80 years or more with active or convalescent COVID-19. Each CDR3 is given with its conserved first and last residue. Each record gives: D gene, clone size, J gene, V gene, CDR3 DNA, CDR3 protein. D genes are given only for firm matches. Rows give clone size only sometimes, using once, few, many, or a class for an expanded clone.

TRBD1 once TRBJ1-5 TRBV18 TGTGCCAGCTCCCGAGGGACAGGGGTCCCTCTTAGCAATCAGCCCCAGCATTTT CASSRGTGVPLSNQPQHF
. . TRBJ1-2 TRBV14 TGTGCCAGCAGCCAAGCCCGGACAGTAGGCTACACCTTC CASSQARTVGYTF
. . TRBJ2-1 TRBV9 TGTGCCAGCAGCGCTGCAGGGTTGTCTGAGCAGTTCTTC CASSAAGLSEQFF
. . TRBJ1-4 TRBV10-2 TGCGCCAGCAGTCGCACCGCGCGAAGTGAAAAACTGTTTTTT CASSRTARSEKLFF
TRBD1 . TRBJ2-5 TRBV7-2 TGTGCCAGCAGCCAGGACAGGGGGTACCAAGAGACCCAGTACTTC CASSQDRGYQETQYF
TRBD2 . TRBJ2-5 TRBV11-2 TGTGCCAGCAGCTTAAATGCGGGAGGGGAGACCCAGTACTTC CASSLNAGGETQYF
TRBD1 . TRBJ2-7 TRBV13 TGTGCCAGCAGCTTACGGGGACAGGGGAACTACGAGCAGTACTTC CASSLRGQGNYEQYF
TRBD1 . TRBJ1-1 TRBV5-1 TGCGCCAGCAGCCAGGGGGCCGGCACTGAAGCTTTCTTT CASSQGAGTEAFF
TRBD2 . TRBJ2-5 TRBV10-1 TGCGCCAGCAGCCTCGGACTAGCGGGACAAGAGACCCAGTACTTC CASSLGLAGQETQYF
TRBD2 once TRBJ2-1 TRBV12-3/TRBV12-4 TGTGCCAGCAGCCGGGACGGGAGGTGGTTCTTC CASSRDGRWFF
. . TRBJ2-5 TRBV3-1/TRBV3-2 TGTGCCAGCAGCCGACTTATTAGGGAGACCCAGTACTTC CASSRLIRETQYF
. . TRBJ2-2 TRBV19 TGTGCCAGTACCGACCGACTTCCTCGGTCGACCACCGGGGAGCTGTTTTTT CASTDRLPRSTTGELFF
. . TRBJ2-5 TRBV5-4 TGTGCCAGCAGCTGGGACTTCCAAGAGACCCAGTACTTC CASSWDFQETQYF
. few TRBJ1-2 TRBV29-1 TGCAGCGTTGAAGTAGGGGGTGGCGGCTACACCTTC CSVEVGGGGYTF
TRBD1 . TRBJ1-6 TRBV4-3 TGCGCCAGCAGCCGGGGACAGGGTGCAGATAATTCACCCCTCCACTTT CASSRGQGADNSPLHF
. . TRBJ2-1 TRBV15 TGTGCCACCAGCAGAGCCAGGGTGAATGAGCAGTTCTTC CATSRARVNEQFF
. . TRBJ2-3 TRBV3-1/TRBV3-2 TGTGCCAGCAGCCTAAGTTCGGCAGATACGCAGTATTTT CASSLSSADTQYF
. . TRBJ2-7 TRBV10-2 TGCGCCAGCAGTGAGAACAGCTTCTACGAGCAGTACTTC CASSENSFYEQYF